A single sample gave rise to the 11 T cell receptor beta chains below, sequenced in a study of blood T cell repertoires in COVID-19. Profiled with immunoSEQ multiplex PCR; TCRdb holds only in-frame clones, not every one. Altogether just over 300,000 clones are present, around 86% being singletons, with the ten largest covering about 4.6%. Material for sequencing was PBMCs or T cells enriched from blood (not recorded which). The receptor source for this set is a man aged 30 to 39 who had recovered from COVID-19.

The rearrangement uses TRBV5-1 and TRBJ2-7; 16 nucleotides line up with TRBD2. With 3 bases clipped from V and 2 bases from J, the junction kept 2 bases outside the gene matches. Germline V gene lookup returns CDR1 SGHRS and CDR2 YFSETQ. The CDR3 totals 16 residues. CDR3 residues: CASSWGLAGGTYEQYF. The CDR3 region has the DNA TGCGCCAGCAGCTGGGGACTAGCGGGGGGGACCTACGAGCAGTACTTC.

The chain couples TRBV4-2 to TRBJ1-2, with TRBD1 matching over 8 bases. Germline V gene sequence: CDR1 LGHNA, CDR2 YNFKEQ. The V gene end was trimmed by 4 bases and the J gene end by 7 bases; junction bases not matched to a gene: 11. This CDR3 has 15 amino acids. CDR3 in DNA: TGTGCCAGCAGCCCCAGGGGGCCAGGCGAGAGTGGCTACACCTTC. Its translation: CASSPRGPGESGYTF.

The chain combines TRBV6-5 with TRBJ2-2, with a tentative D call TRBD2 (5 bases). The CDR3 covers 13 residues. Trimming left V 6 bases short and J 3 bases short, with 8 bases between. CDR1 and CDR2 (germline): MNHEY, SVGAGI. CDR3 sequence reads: CASRPDYTGELFF. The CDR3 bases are TGTGCCAGCAGACCGGACTACACCGGGGAGCTGTTTTTT.

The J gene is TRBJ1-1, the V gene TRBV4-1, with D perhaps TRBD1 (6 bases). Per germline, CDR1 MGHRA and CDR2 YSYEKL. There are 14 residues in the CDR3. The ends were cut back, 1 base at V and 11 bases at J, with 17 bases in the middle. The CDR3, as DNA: TGCGCCAGCAGCCAAGGGCCCTTGGGACAAGAGGCTTTCTTT. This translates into CASSQGPLGQEAFF.

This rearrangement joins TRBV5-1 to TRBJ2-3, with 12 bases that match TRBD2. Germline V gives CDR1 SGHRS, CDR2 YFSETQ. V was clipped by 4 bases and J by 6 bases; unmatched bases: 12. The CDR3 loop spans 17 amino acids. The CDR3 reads CASSPPSGGALADTQYF. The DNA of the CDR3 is TGCGCCAGCAGCCCACCTAGCGGGGGGGCCTTAGCTGATACGCAGTATTTT. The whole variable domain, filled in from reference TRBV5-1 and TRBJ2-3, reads KAGVTQTPRYLIKTRGQQVTLSCSPISGHRSVSWYQQTPGQGLQFLFEYFSETQRNKGNFPGRFSGRQFSNSRSEMNVSTLELGDSALYLCASSPPSGGALADTQYFGPGTRLTVL.

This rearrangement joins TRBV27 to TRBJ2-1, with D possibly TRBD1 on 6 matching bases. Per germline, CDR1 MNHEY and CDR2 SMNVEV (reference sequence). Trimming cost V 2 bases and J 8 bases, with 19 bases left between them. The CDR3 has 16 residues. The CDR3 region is CASSLGVDAGGYEQFF. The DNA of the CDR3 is TGTGCCAGCAGTTTAGGGGTTGACGCTGGGGGCTATGAGCAGTTCTTC.

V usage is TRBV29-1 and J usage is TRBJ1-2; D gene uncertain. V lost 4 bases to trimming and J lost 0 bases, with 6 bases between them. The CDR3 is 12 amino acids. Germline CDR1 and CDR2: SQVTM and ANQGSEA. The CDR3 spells CSVVPANYGYTF. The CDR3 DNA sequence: TGCAGCGTTGTTCCAGCTAACTATGGCTACACCTTC.

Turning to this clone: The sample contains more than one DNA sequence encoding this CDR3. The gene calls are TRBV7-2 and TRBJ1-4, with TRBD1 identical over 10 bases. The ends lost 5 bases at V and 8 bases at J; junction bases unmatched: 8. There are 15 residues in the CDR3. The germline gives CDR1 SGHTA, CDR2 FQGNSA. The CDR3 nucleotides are TGTGCCAGCAGCCCACCCGGGACAGGGGACGAAAAACTGTTTTTT. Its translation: CASSPPGTGDEKLFF. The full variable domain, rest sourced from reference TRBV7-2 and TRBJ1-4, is GAGVSQSPSNKVTEKGKDVELRCDPISGHTALYWYRQSLGQGLEFLIYFQGNSAPDKSGLPSDRFSAERTGGSVSTLTIQRTQQEDSAVYLCASSPPGTGDEKLFFGSGTQLSVL.

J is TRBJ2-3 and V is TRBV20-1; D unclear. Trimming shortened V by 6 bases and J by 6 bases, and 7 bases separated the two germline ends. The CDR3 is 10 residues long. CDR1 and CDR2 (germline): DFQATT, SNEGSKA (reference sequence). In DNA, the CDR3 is TGCAGTGCATGGCCGGATACGCAGTATTTT. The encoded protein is CSAWPDTQYF.

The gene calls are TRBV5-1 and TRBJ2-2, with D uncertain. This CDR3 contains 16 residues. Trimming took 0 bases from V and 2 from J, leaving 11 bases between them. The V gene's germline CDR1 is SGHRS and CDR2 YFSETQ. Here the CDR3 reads CASSLESGRNTGELFF. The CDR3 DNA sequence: TGCGCCAGCAGCTTGGAGTCAGGTAGAAACACCGGGGAGCTGTTTTTT.

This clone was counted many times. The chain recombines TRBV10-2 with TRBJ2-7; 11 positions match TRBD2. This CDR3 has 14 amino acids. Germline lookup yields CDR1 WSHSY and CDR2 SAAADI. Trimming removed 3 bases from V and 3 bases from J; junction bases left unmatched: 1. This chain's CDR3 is CASSEGTSGYEQYF. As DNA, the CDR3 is TGCGCCAGCAGTGAAGGGACTAGCGGCTACGAGCAGTACTTC.